This note documents a single T cell receptor beta chain sequence. Antigen unknown. Germline V gene lookup returns CDR1 SQVTM and CDR2 ANQGSEA. V gave up 7 bases and J gave up 3 bases, with 12 bases separating them. The CDR3 is 13 amino acids. PCR was performed using 60 Vbeta and 13 Jbeta primers. Profiling relied on immunoSEQ multiplex PCR, and the TCRdb table lists in-frame clones only, not all of them. The repertoire has roughly 170,000 clones, under 90% of them found once; the top ten carry around 7%. These data originate in a study of cytomegalovirus exposure and HLA in healthy donors. The study, taken as a whole, reports: Many donors carried some public TCRs, although rarity characterized most TCR sequences. In an earlier analysis, most TCR beta V segments were productive about 87% or about 30% of the time. Indistinguishable V segments such as TRBV6-2 and TRBV6-3 were excluded. According to a later analysis, donors in an Asian-associated ancestry cluster reportedly had fewer N-insertions than the roughly 670-donor mean.

The sequenced sample was PBMCs. The receptor was isolated from a man aged 25 to 40 in good health and CMV-seropositive. This chain links TRBV29-1 with TRBJ1-4, with D possibly matching TRBD1 (5 bases). As DNA, the CDR3 is TGCAGCGCCGGGACGGGAGCTAATGAAAAACTGTTTTTT. It codes for CSAGTGANEKLFF.